The T cell receptor (beta chain) under discussion was sequenced for a study of CD8 T cells in Susac syndrome. RNA was extracted with the RNeasy kit, and a quantity of roughly 0.5 to 1 ug was reverse transcribed using random hexamers. TCRdb re-called the immunoSEQ multiplex PCR reads through MiXCR, storing one row per CDR3 protein. The data contain under 200,000 distinct CDR3 sequences, around 95% of them singletons. V shed 5 bases and J 6 bases; nucleotides not matched to a gene: 4. The CDR3 spans 13 residues. Germline lookup yields CDR1 DFQATT and CDR2 SNEGSKA (reference sequence). This chain joins TRBV20-1 and TRBJ1-6; 7 bases map to TRBD1. The sequence was collected from a human donor in good health. The source material was CD4+ T cells from PBMCs. CDR3 residues: CSASGTVNSPLHF. DNA for the CDR3: TGCAGTGCTTCCGGGACAGTTAATTCACCCCTCCACTTT.